The T cell receptor beta chain described here comes from a study of T-cell reconstitution after alpha-beta-depleted transplantation in children. Molecular barcoding with unique molecular identifiers was used for the TCRbeta library. TCRdb independently ran MiXCR on the PCR reads; one entry per CDR3 protein. Of a few hundred thousand distinct CDR3 sequences listed, roughly 27% are singletons. CDR1 is MNHEY, CDR2 SVGAGI, per germline. V trimming: 2 bases; J trimming: 5 bases; junction bases outside the gene matches: 7. The CDR3 consists of 15 residues. Concerning this clonotype: Its antigen is unknown.

Study-wide points: Several hundred expanded graft clones reportedly supplied alpha-beta T cells about two months after transplant. One year after transplant, T-cell counts and diversity came mostly from newly produced T cells.

V usage is TRBV6-5 and J usage is TRBJ2-5, with 8 bases that match TRBD1. This sequence originates from a boy in the first two years of life with Wiskott-Aldrich syndrome, due to receive a stem cell transplant. The specimen comprised PBMCs, sampled before TCRalphabeta/CD19-depleted stem cell transplant. The CDR3 protein is CASSYHDRGGETQYF. The CDR3, as DNA: TGTGCCAGCAGTTACCACGACAGGGGCGGGGAGACCCAGTACTTC.